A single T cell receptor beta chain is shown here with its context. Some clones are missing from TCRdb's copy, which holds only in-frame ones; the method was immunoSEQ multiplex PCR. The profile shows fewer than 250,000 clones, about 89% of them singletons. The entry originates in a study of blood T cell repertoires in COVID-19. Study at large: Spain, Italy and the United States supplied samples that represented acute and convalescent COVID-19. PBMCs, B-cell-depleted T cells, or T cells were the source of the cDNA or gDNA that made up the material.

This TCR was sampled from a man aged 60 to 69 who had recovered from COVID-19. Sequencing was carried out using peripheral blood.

In DNA, the CDR3 is TGTGCCAGCAGCGCCCGGGAATCCTACGAGCAGTACTTC. It yields the protein CASSARESYEQYF. The genes are TRBV9 and TRBJ2-7; a possible D gene is TRBD2 (5 bases). CDR1 SGDLS and CDR2 YYNGEE come from the germline V gene. Trimming took off 3 bases at V and 1 base at J, with 8 bases between the two ends. The CDR3 sequence is 13 residues long.